Below are 14 T cell receptor beta chains sequenced from a single sample in a study of shared clonotypes between healthy human individuals (dated by TCRdb to about 2020). Library construction relied on the immunoSEQ multiplex PCR assay. TCRdb provides this immuneACCESS table in a form limited to in-frame rearrangements. Some clones are lacking; in checked studies, under half of them reflect an unresolved V gene, and why the rest are absent is not known. Across this sample there are hundreds of thousands of clones, with around three quarters seen only once. Of the sample, about 11% falls within the top ten clones. The sample taken for sequencing was PBMCs. The source of these receptors is a woman in her thirties or forties in good health. Some clones in this sample may be carry-over from other donors' samples.

This clone occurred a few times. This chain links TRBV4-1 with TRBJ1-5; 8 bases fit TRBD1. The CDR3 spans 15 residues. From germline, CDR1 is MGHRA and CDR2 YSYEKL. The V and J ends lost 1 base and 6 bases, in that order; junction bases with no gene match: 5. This CDR3 is CASSQGTGLGQPQHF. In DNA form, the CDR3 reads TGCGCCAGCAGCCAAGGGACAGGGTTGGGTCAGCCCCAGCATTTT.

The rearrangement links TRBV4-1 to TRBJ2-3, with unresolved D. V lost 0 bases, J lost 0 bases, and 10 bases lay in between. Germline assignment: CDR1 MGHRA and CDR2 YSYEKL. The CDR3 consists of 16 residues. This CDR3 is CASSQEGHPSTDTQYF. In DNA, the CDR3 is TGCGCCAGCAGCCAAGAGGGCCACCCTAGCACAGATACGCAGTATTTT.

This clone was seen a handful of times. The J gene is TRBJ1-5, the V gene TRBV27, with 12 bases aligning to TRBD1. This CDR3 region has 18 residues. The germline CDR1 and CDR2 sequences are MNHEY and SMNVEV (reference sequence). The V and J ends lost 6 bases and 7 bases, in that order; junction bases with no gene match: 16. The chain's CDR3 is CASRYGTGGPKPRQPQHF. CDR3 coding DNA: TGTGCCAGCAGATACGGGACAGGGGGCCCGAAACCCAGGCAGCCCCAGCATTTT.

This chain joins TRBV11-2 and TRBJ2-3; 8 nucleotides align to TRBD1. This CDR3 spans 15 amino acids. Per germline, CDR1 SGHAT and CDR2 FQNNGV. V shed 1 base, J shed 4 bases, and the junction held 4 bases outside the gene matches. The CDR3 is CASSLVLDRADTQYF. Here the CDR3 DNA reads TGTGCCAGCAGCTTAGTCCTGGACAGGGCAGATACGCAGTATTTT. Full variable domain (rest looked up from reference TRBV11-2 and TRBJ2-3): EAGVAQSPRYKIIEKRQSVAFWCNPISGHATLYWYQQILGQGPKLLIQFQNNGVVDDSQLPKDRFSAERLKGVDSTLKIQPAKLEDSAVYLCASSLVLDRADTQYFGPGTRLTVL.

The V and J genes are TRBV28 and TRBJ2-2; 8 bases align to TRBD2. The trim removed 6 bases at V and 0 bases at J, leaving 3 bases unmatched. Germline V lookup: CDR1 MDHEN, CDR2 SYDVKM. The CDR3 length is 15 residues. DNA of the CDR3: TGTGCCAGCAGGAGGGGACTAGCGAACACCGGGGAGCTGTTTTTT. Its translation: CASRRGLANTGELFF.

J is TRBJ2-1 and V is TRBV28, with TRBD2 matching 11 bases. This CDR3 is built from 18 residues. The trim removed 3 bases at V and 8 bases at J, leaving 15 bases unmatched. The V gene's germline CDR1 is MDHEN and CDR2 SYDVKM. CDR3 nucleotide sequence: TGTGCCAGCAGTTTTATTTTTGGTAGTAGCGGGAGGGTAGATGAGCAGTTCTTC. This encodes CASSFIFGSSGRVDEQFF.

In its sample, this clone was seen a few times. V is TRBV11-2 and J is TRBJ1-1; D not certain. Trimming left V 0 bases short and J 10 bases short, with 9 bases between. The germline V gene has CDR1 SGHAT and CDR2 FQNNGV. CDR3 length: 12 residues. The CDR3 DNA is TGTGCCAGCAGCTTAGAGACAAGAGGAGCTTTCTTT. Amino acid sequence: CASSLETRGAFF.

This clone was counted many times. The sample carries other DNA sequences with the same CDR3. The chain has TRBV30 and TRBJ1-1, with D maybe TRBD1 (6 bases). The CDR3 totals 12 residues. The V end was cut by 5 bases, the J end by 6 bases, with 13 bases between. CDR1 GTSNPN and CDR2 SVGIG come from the germline V gene (reference sequence). The CDR3 DNA is TGTGCCTGGGGCGGGGGGCGGTCTGAAGCTTTCTTT. Amino acids: CAWGGGRSEAFF.

The rearrangement uses TRBV5-6 and TRBJ2-1; TRBD2 matches 8 bases. The CDR3 length is 17 residues. V gave up 1 base and J gave up 1 base; unmatched junction bases: 7. Germline-derived CDR1 and CDR2 are SGHDT and YYEEEE. The CDR3 nucleotides read TGTGCCAGCAGCTTGACGGGGGGGACTAGTTCCTACAATGAGCAGTTCTTC. It is translated as CASSLTGGTSSYNEQFF.

The rearrangement links TRBV28 to TRBJ1-5; maybe TRBD1 (6 bases). V was pared by 1 base and J by 4 bases, with 11 bases between. The germline gives CDR1 MDHEN, CDR2 SYDVKM. The CDR3 is made up of 15 amino acids. The CDR3 sequence is CASSLSLGGNQPQHF. The CDR3 nucleotides are TGTGCCAGCAGTTTATCGTTAGGGGGTAATCAGCCCCAGCATTTT.

The chain uses TRBV11-2 and TRBJ2-2; D ambiguous. The length of the CDR3 is 13 residues. V lost 5 bases to trimming and J lost 6 bases, with 10 bases between them. CDR1 and CDR2 (germline): SGHAT, FQNNGV. In nucleotides, the CDR3 is TGTGCCAGCAGCAAGGTAGTTGCCGGGGAGCTGTTTTTT. Residues: CASSKVVAGELFF.

The gene calls are TRBV7-9 and TRBJ2-7, with TRBD1 as a possible D gene (5 bases). From germline, CDR1 is SEHNR and CDR2 FQNEAQ (reference sequence). The CDR3 extends over 16 amino acids. V lost 2 bases, J lost 1 base, and 15 bases lay in between. The CDR3 spells CASSLRAGSVSYEQYF. DNA of the CDR3: TGTGCCAGCAGCTTACGAGCAGGGTCCGTGTCCTACGAGCAGTACTTC.

The chain joins TRBV19 to TRBJ1-1, with TRBD1 as a possible D gene (5 bases). Trimming removed 7 bases from V and 6 bases from J, with 15 bases in between. The CDR3 is made up of 13 amino acids. CDR1 LNHDA and CDR2 SQIVND come from the germline V gene (reference sequence). The CDR3 loop reads CASTAGRGSEAFF. The CDR3 bases are TGTGCCAGTACCGCTGGACGGGGGTCTGAAGCTTTCTTT.

The V and J genes are TRBV28 and TRBJ1-2; perhaps TRBD1 as D (5 bases). Trimming stripped 5 bases from V and 4 bases from J, with 11 bases between. Per germline, CDR1 MDHEN and CDR2 SYDVKM. The CDR3 has 13 residues. CDR3 DNA: TGTGCCAGCAGTACCGGGGGAGTCTATGGCTACACCTTC. Translated, it gives CASSTGGVYGYTF.